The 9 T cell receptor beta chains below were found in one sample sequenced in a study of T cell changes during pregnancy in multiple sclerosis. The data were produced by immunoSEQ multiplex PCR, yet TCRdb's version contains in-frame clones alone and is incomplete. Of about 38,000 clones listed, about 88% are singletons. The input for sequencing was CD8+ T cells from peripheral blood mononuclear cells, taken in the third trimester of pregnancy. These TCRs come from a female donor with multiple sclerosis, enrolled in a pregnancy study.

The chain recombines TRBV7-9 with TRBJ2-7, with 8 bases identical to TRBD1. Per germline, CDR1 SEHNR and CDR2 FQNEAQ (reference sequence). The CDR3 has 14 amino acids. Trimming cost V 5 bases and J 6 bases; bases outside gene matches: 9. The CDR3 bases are TGTGCCAGCAGCAGGGGGACAGGCCCTCCCGAGCAGTACTTC. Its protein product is CASSRGTGPPEQYF.

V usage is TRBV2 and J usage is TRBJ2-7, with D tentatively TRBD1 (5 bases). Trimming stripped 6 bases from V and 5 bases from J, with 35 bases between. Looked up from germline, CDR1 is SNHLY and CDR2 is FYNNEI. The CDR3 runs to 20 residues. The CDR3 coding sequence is TGTGCCAGCAGAGCCACCCCGGCGGCAGGGTCCTCACCTACTGGGGACGAGCAGTACTTC. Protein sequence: CASRATPAAGSSPTGDEQYF. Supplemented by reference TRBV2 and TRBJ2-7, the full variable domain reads EPEVTQTPSHQVTQMGQEVILRCVPISNHLYFYWYRQILGQKVEFLVSFYNNEISEKSEIFDDQFSVERPDGSNFTLKIRSTKLEDSAMYFCASRATPAAGSSPTGDEQYFGPGTRLTVT.

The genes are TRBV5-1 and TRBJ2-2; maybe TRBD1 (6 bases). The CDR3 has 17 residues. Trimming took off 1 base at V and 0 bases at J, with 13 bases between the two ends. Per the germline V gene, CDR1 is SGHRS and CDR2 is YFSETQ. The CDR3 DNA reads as TGCGCCAGCAGCTTGAGGTCCAGGGGTTCGAACACCGGGGAGCTGTTTTTT. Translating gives CASSLRSRGSNTGELFF.

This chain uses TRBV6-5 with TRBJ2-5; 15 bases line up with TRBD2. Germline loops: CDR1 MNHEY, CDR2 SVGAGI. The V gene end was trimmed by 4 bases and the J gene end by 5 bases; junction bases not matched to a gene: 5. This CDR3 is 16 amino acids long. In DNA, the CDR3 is TGTGCCAGCAGTTTTTCCGGGACTAGCGGGGGGGAGACCCAGTACTTC. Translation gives CASSFSGTSGGETQYF.

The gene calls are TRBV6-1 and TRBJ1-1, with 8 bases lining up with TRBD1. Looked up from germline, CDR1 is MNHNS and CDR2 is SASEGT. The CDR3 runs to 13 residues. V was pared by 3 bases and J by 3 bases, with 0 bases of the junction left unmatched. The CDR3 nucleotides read TGTGCCAGCAGTGACAGGGGGCACACTGAAGCTTTCTTT. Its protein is CASSDRGHTEAFF.

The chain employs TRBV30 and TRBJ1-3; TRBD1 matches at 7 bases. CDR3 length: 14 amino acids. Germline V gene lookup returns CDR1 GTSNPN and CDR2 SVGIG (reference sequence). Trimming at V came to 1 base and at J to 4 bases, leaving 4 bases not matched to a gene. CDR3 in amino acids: CAWSALGQGNTIYF. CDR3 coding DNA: TGTGCCTGGAGTGCCCTGGGACAGGGAAACACCATATATTTT.

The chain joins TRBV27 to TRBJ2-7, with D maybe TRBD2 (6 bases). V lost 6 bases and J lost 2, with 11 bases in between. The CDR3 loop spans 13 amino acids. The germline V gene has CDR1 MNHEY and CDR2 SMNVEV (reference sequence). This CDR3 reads CASRPGRTYEQYF. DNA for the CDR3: TGTGCCAGCAGGCCGGGGAGGACCTACGAGCAGTACTTC.

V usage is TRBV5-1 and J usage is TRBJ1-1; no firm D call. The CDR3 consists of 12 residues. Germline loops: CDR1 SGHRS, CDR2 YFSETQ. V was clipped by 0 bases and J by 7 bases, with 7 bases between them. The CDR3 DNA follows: TGCGCCAGCAGCTTGGGGCCGATTGAAGCTTTCTTT. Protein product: CASSLGPIEAFF.

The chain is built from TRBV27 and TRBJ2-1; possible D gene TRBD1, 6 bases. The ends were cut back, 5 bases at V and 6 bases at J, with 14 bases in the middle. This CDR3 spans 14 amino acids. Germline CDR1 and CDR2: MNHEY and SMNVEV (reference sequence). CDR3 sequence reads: CASSPRDNLNEQFF. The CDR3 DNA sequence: TGTGCCAGCAGTCCCCGGGACAACCTCAATGAGCAGTTCTTC.